The next 22 T cell receptor beta chains were all read from a single sample in a study of CD8 T cells in ankylosing spondylitis. General observations from the study: Roughly 8 highly homologous variants made up a TCR beta motif that seemed to typify ankylosing spondylitis blood.

TCRdb used MiXCR to reprocess the 5' RACE reads, holding one entry per CDR3 protein. The data show about 460,000 distinct CDR3 sequences, about 5.4% seen once. No antigen has been identified for these receptors. Material for sequencing was blood, either unsorted or a sorted T cell fraction (not recorded which). These receptors came from a male donor with ankylosing spondylitis.

This clonotype was recorded many times. The chain employs TRBV29-1 and TRBJ2-7; 8 nucleotides align to TRBD2. V lost 3 bases to trimming and J lost 3 bases; unmatched junction nucleotides: 7. CDR3 size: 14 residues. CDR1 is SQVTM, CDR2 ANQGSEA, per germline. The CDR3 DNA follows: TGCAGCGTTGAGAGCGGGAGAGGGGGCTACGAGCAGTACTTC. Encoded protein: CSVESGRGGYEQYF.

Remarks on this clonotype: A much bigger clone sits one base away, suggesting this may be a read error. The chain has TRBV9 and TRBJ2-7; D unresolved. The CDR3 is 16 amino acids. The V gene's germline CDR1 is SGDLS and CDR2 YYNGEE. Between the trimmed V and J ends, which lost 0 bases and 0 bases, there was a span of 13 bases. The CDR3 DNA is TGTGCCAGCAGCGTAGATTCGGGTCGGAGCTCCTACGAGCAGTACTTC. Translated, it gives CASSVDSGRSSYEQYF.

Many counts were recorded for this clonotype. The chain joins TRBV15 to TRBJ2-4, with D possibly called TRBD1 or TRBD2 (6 bases each). Germline loops: CDR1 LNHNV, CDR2 YYDKDF (reference sequence). Trimming took off 0 bases at V and 5 bases at J, with 11 bases between the two ends. The CDR3 has 15 residues. CDR3 coding DNA: TGTGCCACCAGCAGAGATCCGGGGGCTGAAAACATTCAGTACTTC. Its translation: CATSRDPGAENIQYF. The whole variable domain, remainder taken from reference TRBV15 and TRBJ2-4, is DAMVIQNPRYQVTQFGKPVTLSCSQTLNHNVMYWYQQKSSQAPKLLFHYYDKDFNNEADTPDNFQSRRPNTSFCFLDIRSPGLGDTAMYLCATSRDPGAENIQYFGAGTRLSVL.

The J gene is TRBJ1-2, the V gene TRBV6-1; no definite D call. With 5 bases removed from V and 8 bases from J, the gap between germline ends came to 15 bases. CDR3 length equals 13 residues. Germline values: CDR1 MNHNS, CDR2 SASEGT. Here the CDR3 reads CASSRGRGLGYTF. DNA for the CDR3: TGTGCCAGCAGTCGAGGCCGCGGTTTGGGCTACACCTTC.

This clonotype was counted ten times or more. V and J are TRBV12-3 or TRBV12-4 and TRBJ1-1, with D maybe TRBD1 (6 bases). The CDR3 loop spans 15 amino acids. With 5 bases removed from V and 1 base from J, the gap between germline ends came to 14 bases. Written as DNA, the CDR3 is TGTGCCAGCAGTACCCGGACAGCTAAGAACACTGAAGCTTTCTTT. Translating gives CASSTRTAKNTEAFF.

This clonotype was seen many times. The chain recombines TRBV29-1 with TRBJ1-5; 8 positions match TRBD1. The germline gives CDR1 SQVTM, CDR2 ANQGSEA. This CDR3 spans 14 amino acids. J was trimmed by 7 bases and V by 6 bases; bases with no gene match: 11. CDR3 in DNA: TGCAGCGTCGTACGGACAGGGAGAGTACAGCCCCAGCATTTT. Its protein product is CSVVRTGRVQPQHF.

This clonotype was recorded a few times. The gene calls are TRBV7-3 and TRBJ2-2; D uncertain. Germline CDR1 SGHTA, CDR2 FQGTGA. The CDR3 has 14 amino acids. Trimming took off 5 bases at V and 6 bases at J, with 13 bases between the two ends. The CDR3 DNA reads TGTGCCAGCAGCACCCGCCGGCAGGCCGGGGAGCTGTTTTTT. It encodes CASSTRRQAGELFF.

This clonotype came up many times. This chain links TRBV5-1 with TRBJ2-3; 11 bases match TRBD2. The ends lost 0 bases at V and 3 bases at J; junction bases unmatched: 6. This CDR3 is 17 amino acids long. Looked up from germline, CDR1 is SGHRS and CDR2 is YFSETQ. CDR3 residues: CASSLARLAGKTDTQYF. Here the CDR3 DNA reads TGCGCCAGCAGCTTGGCCCGACTAGCGGGGAAGACAGATACGCAGTATTTT.

This clonotype occurred many times. This chain uses TRBV4-3 with TRBJ2-6; TRBD2 aligns across 7 bases. The ends lost 2 bases at V and 2 bases at J; junction bases unmatched: 3. Per the germline V gene, CDR1 is LGHNA and CDR2 is YSLEER. The CDR3 sequence is 16 residues long. CDR3 DNA sequence: TGCGCCAGCAGCCAAATTCTAGCGGCTGGGGCCAACGTCCTGACTTTC. Amino acids: CASSQILAAGANVLTF.

In this sample, this clonotype turned up many times. CDR3 coding DNA: TGCAGCGTTGAACCTGGGCAGGGAAGTGAAGCTTTCTTT. Amino acids: CSVEPGQGSEAFF. The chain couples TRBV29-1 to TRBJ1-1, with D maybe TRBD1 (5 bases). The CDR3 sequence is 13 residues long. CDR1 is SQVTM, CDR2 ANQGSEA, per germline. V dropped 2 bases and J dropped 7 bases, with 14 bases sitting between them.

This clonotype was found many times. The rearrangement joins TRBV7-9 to TRBJ2-5; 7 positions match TRBD1. This CDR3 comprises 15 residues. V was pared by 10 bases and J by 4 bases, with 15 bases of the junction left unmatched. CDR1 is SEHNR and CDR2 is FQNEAQ in the germline V gene (reference sequence). The CDR3 bases are TGTGCCACCAGGGGGTACGGGGTACGGAGAGAGACCCAGTACTTC. The encoded protein is CATRGYGVRRETQYF.

This clonotype was recorded many times. V gene TRBV20-1 combines with J gene TRBJ2-1; 13 bases line up with TRBD2. CDR3 length: 17 residues. Germline-derived CDR1 and CDR2 are DFQATT and SNEGSKA (reference sequence). V lost 6 bases and J lost 4; bases outside the gene matches: 12. The CDR3 DNA reads TGCAGTGCAACGGGACTAGCGGGACCCAGGGGGTACAATGAGCAGTTCTTC. Residues: CSATGLAGPRGYNEQFF.

This clonotype appeared many times. In DNA, the CDR3 is TGTGCCAGCAGCCAGTCGGGACTCATACGGGTAGACAATGAGCAGTTCTTC. Translation gives CASSQSGLIRVDNEQFF. The chain joins TRBV3-1 to TRBJ2-1, with TRBD2 as a possible D gene (6 bases). The CDR3 spans 17 residues. Germline V gene data show CDR1 as LGHDT and CDR2 as YNNKEL (reference sequence). Trimming cost V 3 bases and J 5 bases, with 20 bases left between them.

This clonotype occurred many times. The J gene is TRBJ2-1, the V gene TRBV24-1; the D is unclear. The V gene lost 5 bases and the J gene lost 5 bases, with 9 bases spanning the gap. Germline CDR1 and CDR2: KGHDR and SFDVKD. The CDR3 is 13 amino acids. CDR3 residues: CATSGTTHNEQFF. CDR3 coding DNA: TGTGCCACCAGTGGCACTACCCACAATGAGCAGTTCTTC.

This clonotype was seen at least ten times. This chain links TRBV20-1 with TRBJ2-7, with D unresolved. The germline V and J ends were trimmed by 1 base and 5 bases, with 9 bases remaining between them. This CDR3 spans 12 amino acids. Germline V gene lookup returns CDR1 DFQATT and CDR2 SNEGSKA (reference sequence). The CDR3, as DNA: TGCAGTGCTAGAGGGGTGATCGACGAGCAGTACTTC. Translating it yields CSARGVIDEQYF.

The rearrangement joins TRBV28 to TRBJ2-5; D is unresolved. This CDR3 spans 13 amino acids. Germline V gene sequence: CDR1 MDHEN, CDR2 SYDVKM. V lost 5 bases and J lost 5, with 12 bases in between. DNA of the CDR3: TGTGCCAGCAGTCCGACACGTCTGGAGACCCAGTACTTC. Amino acids: CASSPTRLETQYF.

This clonotype has more than one count but fewer than ten. The chain couples TRBV18 to TRBJ2-1; 7 bases fit TRBD2. The CDR3 length is 15 residues. V gave up 4 bases and J gave up 1 base; unmatched junction bases: 4. Looked up from germline, CDR1 is KGHSH and CDR2 is LQKENI. The CDR3 loop reads CASSLPGGSYNEQFF. The CDR3 DNA sequence: TGTGCCAGCTCACTCCCGGGGGGTTCCTACAATGAGCAGTTCTTC.

In this sample, this clonotype turned up many times. The chain uses TRBV4-1 and TRBJ2-7; D uncertain. The CDR3 sequence is 15 residues long. Germline V gene sequence: CDR1 MGHRA, CDR2 YSYEKL. Trimming took off 1 base at V and 0 bases at J, with 10 bases between the two ends. The CDR3 nucleotides are TGCGCCAGCAGCCAAGCAGGCGGAGTCTCCTACGAGCAGTACTTC. Its protein product is CASSQAGGVSYEQYF.

This clonotype was seen many times. The chain uses TRBV9 and TRBJ1-2; no clear D gene. The CDR3 contains 14 residues. V lost 0 bases to trimming and J lost 2 bases, with 8 bases between them. Germline CDR1 SGDLS, CDR2 YYNGEE. As DNA, the CDR3 is TGTGCCAGCAGCGTAGATCCGGGGAACTATGGCTACACCTTC. Protein: CASSVDPGNYGYTF.

At least ten counts were recorded for this clonotype. The J gene is TRBJ2-5, the V gene TRBV20-1; D remains ambiguous. The CDR3 consists of 13 residues. The ends were cut back, 1 base at V and 4 bases at J, with 10 bases in the middle. In germline, CDR1 is DFQATT, CDR2 SNEGSKA (reference sequence). CDR3 residues: CSARVLVRETQYF. CDR3 DNA: TGCAGTGCTAGAGTGCTAGTCAGAGAGACCCAGTACTTC.

In this sample, this clonotype turned up many times. The chain combines TRBV4-3 with TRBJ2-1; 7 nucleotides agree with TRBD2. Unmatched junction bases numbered 6, after V lost 1 base and J lost 12 bases. This CDR3 has 13 amino acids. CDR1 is LGHNA, CDR2 YSLEER, per germline. In nucleotides, the CDR3 is TGCGCCAGCAGCCAAGTAGGGGCTAGCGGGCAGTTCTTC. Its translation: CASSQVGASGQFF.

This clonotype was found many times. The chain links TRBV4-3 to TRBJ1-4, with D unclear. Trimming took 3 bases from V and 5 from J, leaving 10 bases between them. Germline-derived CDR1 and CDR2 are LGHNA and YSLEER. The CDR3 is made up of 14 amino acids. CDR3 bases: TGCGCCAGCAGCCACCTGACCGGAAATGAAAAACTGTTTTTT. Translation gives CASSHLTGNEKLFF.